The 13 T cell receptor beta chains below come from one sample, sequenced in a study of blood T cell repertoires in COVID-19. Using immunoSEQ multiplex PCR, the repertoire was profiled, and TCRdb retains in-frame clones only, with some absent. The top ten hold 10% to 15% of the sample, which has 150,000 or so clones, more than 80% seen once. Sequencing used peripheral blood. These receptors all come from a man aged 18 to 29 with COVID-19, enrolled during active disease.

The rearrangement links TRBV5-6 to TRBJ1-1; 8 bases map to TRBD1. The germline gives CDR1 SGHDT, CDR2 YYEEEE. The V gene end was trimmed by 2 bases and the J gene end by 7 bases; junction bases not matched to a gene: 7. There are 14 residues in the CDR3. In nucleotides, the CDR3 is TGTGCCAGCAGCTTTGGGCAGGGGGCGGTTGAAGCTTTCTTT. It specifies CASSFGQGAVEAFF.

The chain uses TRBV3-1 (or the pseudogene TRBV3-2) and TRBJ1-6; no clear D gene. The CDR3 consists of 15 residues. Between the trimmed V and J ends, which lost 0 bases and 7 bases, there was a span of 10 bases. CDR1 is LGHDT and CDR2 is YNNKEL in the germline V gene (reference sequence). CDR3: CASSQEGRQNSPLHF. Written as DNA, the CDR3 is TGTGCCAGCAGCCAAGAGGGCAGGCAGAATTCACCCCTCCACTTT.

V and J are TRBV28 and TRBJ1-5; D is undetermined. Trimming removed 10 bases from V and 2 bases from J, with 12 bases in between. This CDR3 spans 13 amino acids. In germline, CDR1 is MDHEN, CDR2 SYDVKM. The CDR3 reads CATVGRGNQPQHF. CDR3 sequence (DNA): TGTGCCACCGTGGGCAGAGGCAATCAGCCCCAGCATTTT.

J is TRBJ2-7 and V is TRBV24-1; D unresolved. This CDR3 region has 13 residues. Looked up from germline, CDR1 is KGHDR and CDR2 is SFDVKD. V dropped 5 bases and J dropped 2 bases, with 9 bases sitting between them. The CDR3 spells CATSGTVTYEQYF. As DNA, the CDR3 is TGTGCCACCAGTGGTACGGTCACCTACGAGCAGTACTTC.

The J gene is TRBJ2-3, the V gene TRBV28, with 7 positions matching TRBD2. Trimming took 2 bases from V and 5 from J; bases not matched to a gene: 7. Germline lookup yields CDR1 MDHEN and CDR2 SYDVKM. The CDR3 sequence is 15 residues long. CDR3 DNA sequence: TGTGCCAGCAGTTTAGGCCAGCGGGAATTAGATACGCAGTATTTT. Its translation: CASSLGQRELDTQYF.

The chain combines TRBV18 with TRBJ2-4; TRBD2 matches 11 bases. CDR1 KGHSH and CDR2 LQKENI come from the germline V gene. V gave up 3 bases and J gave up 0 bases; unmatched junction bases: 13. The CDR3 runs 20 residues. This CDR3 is CASSPLLAGAVSLAKNIQYF. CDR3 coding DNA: TGTGCCAGCTCACCGCTACTAGCGGGAGCCGTATCATTAGCCAAAAACATTCAGTACTTC.

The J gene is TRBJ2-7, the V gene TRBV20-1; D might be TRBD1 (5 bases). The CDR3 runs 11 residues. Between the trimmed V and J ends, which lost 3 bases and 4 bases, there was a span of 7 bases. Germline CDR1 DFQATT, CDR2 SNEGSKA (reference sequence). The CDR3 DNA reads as TGCAGTGCTAGCAAGGGGTACGAGCAGTACTTC. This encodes CSASKGYEQYF.

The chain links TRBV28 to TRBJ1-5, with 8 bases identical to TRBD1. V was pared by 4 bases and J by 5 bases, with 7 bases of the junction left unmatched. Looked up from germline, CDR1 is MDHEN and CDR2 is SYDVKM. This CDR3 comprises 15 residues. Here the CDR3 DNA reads TGTGCCAGCAGTTCACCACAGGGGGAGGATCAGCCCCAGCATTTT. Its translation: CASSSPQGEDQPQHF.

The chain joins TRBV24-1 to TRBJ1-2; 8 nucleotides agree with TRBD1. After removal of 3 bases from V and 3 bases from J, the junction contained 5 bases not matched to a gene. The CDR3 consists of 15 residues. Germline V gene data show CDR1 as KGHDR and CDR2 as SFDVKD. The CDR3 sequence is CATSDIRGPDYGYTF. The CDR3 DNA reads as TGTGCCACCAGTGATATCAGGGGGCCCGACTATGGCTACACCTTC.

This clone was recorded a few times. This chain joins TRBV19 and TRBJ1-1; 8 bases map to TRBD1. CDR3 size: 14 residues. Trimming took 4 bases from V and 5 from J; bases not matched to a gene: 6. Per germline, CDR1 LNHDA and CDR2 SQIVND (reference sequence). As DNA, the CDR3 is TGTGCCAGTAGTAACCAGGGGGCAAAGACTGAAGCTTTCTTT. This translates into CASSNQGAKTEAFF.

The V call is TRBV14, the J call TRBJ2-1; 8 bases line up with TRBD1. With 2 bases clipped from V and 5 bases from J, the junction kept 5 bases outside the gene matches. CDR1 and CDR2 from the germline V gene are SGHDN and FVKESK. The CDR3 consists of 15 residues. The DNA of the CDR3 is TGTGCCAGCAGCCAAACGACAGGGGCGGACAATGAGCAGTTCTTC. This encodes CASSQTTGADNEQFF.

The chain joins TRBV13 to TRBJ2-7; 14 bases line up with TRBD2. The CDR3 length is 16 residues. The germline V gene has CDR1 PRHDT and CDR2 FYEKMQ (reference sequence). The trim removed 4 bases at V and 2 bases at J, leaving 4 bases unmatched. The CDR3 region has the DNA TGTGCCAGCAGCTACGGACTAGCGGGAGGCCCCTACGAGCAGTACTTC. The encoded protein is CASSYGLAGGPYEQYF.

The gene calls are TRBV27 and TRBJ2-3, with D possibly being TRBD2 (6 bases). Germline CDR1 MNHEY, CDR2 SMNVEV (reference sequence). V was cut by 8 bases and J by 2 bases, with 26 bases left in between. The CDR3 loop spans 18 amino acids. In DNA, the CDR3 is TGTGCCAGCCGCTTCCGGGCCCGGGGAGGTTGGGACACAGATACGCAGTATTTT. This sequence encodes CASRFRARGGWDTDTQYF.